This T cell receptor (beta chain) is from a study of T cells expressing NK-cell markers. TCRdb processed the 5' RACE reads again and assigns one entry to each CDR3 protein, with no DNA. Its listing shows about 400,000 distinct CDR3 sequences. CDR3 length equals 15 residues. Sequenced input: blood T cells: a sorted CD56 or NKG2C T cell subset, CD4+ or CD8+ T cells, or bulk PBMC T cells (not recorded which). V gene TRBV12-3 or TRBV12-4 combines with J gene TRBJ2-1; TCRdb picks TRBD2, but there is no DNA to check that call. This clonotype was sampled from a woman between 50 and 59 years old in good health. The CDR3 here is CASRPRPPGGPIPFF.